This TCR beta chain was sequenced during a study of beta chain features in type 1 diabetes. For the study at large: Cells sorted and examined across all samples totaled roughly 98 million. Whole-study findings and limits: Insertion counts at VDJ junctions were lower in type 1 diabetes patients, who also showed more deletions there. For patients, the naive, central memory and Treg TCRB repertoires appeared more alike than for healthy donors.

This clone has only a few counts. Its antigen is unknown. Isolated RNA was reverse transcribed in full, so expressed TCRB transcripts were sequenced. Repertoires were generated with immunoSEQ multiplex PCR, while TCRdb's copy carries only in-frame clones and drops some. The table has about 140,000 clones, about 9.7% seen once; the top ten hold about 0.6%. Post-sort purity exceeded 95% for all sorted populations. Between the trimmed V and J ends, which lost 4 bases and 5 bases, there was a span of 12 bases. CDR1 is SQVTM and CDR2 is ANQGSEA in the germline V gene. The CDR3 extends over 13 amino acids. Specimen: central memory CD4+ T cells from blood. This chain joins TRBV29-1 and TRBJ1-5, with D unclear. The clonotype was recovered from a woman between 40 and 55 years old in good health. CDR3 nucleotide sequence: TGCAGCGTTGTATTAGGACTCGATCAGCCCCAGCATTTT. This translates into CSVVLGLDQPQHF.